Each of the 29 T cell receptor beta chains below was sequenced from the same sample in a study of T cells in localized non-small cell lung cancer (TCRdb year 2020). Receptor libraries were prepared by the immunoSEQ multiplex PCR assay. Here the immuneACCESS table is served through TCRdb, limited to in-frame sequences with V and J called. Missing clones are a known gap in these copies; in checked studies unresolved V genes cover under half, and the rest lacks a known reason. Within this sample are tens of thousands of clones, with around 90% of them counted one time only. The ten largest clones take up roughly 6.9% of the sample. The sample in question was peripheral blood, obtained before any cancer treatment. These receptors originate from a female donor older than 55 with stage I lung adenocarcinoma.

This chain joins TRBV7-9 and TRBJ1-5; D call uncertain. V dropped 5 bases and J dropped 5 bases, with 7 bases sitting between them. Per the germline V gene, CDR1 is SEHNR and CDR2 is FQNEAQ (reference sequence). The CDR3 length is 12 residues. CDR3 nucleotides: TGTGCCAGCAGCCGAGAGGATCAGCCCCAGCATTTT. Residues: CASSREDQPQHF.

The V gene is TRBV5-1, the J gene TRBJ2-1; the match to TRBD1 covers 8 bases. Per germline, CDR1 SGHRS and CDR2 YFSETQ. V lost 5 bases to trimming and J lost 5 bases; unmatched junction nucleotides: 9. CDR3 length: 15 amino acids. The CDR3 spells CASRFGQGAHNEQFF. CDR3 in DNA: TGCGCCAGCAGATTCGGGCAGGGGGCCCACAATGAGCAGTTCTTC.

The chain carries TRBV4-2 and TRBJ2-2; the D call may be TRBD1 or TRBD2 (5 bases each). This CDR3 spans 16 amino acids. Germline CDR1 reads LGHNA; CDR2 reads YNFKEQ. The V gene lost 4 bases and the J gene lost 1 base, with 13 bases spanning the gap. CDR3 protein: CASSRGTTLNTGELFF. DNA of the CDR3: TGTGCCAGCAGCCGTGGGACCACCCTGAACACCGGGGAGCTGTTTTTT.

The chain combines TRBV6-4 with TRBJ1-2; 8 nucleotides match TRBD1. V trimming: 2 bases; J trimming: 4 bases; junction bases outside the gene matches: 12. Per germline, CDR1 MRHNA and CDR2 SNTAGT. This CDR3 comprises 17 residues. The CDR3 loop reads CASSDTGQGSHPYGYTF. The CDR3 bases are TGTGCCAGCAGTGACACCGGACAGGGTTCACATCCCTATGGCTACACCTTC.

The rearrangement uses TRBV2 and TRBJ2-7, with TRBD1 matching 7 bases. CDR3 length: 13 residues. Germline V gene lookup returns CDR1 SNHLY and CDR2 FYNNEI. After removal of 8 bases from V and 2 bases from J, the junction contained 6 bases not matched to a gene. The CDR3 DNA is TGTGCCAGCGGACAGGAGATAACCTACGAGCAGTACTTC. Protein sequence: CASGQEITYEQYF.

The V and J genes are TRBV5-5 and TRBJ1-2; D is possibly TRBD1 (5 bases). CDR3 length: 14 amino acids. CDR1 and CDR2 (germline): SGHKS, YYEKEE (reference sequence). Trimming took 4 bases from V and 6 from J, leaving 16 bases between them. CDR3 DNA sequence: TGTGCCAGCAGCCCGACTACAACGGGGGATGGCTACACCTTC. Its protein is CASSPTTTGDGYTF.

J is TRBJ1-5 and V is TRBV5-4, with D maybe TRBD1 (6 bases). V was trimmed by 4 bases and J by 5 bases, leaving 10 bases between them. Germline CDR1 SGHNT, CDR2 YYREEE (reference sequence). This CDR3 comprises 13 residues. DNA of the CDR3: TGTGCCAGCAGCAGGGGGTTGGATCAGCCCCAGCATTTT. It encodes CASSRGLDQPQHF.

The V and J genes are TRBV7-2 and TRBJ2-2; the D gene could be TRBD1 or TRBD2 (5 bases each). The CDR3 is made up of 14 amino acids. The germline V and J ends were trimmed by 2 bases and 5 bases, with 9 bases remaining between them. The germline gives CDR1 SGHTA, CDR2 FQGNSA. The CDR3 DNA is TGTGCCAGCAGCTTAATGGGGGAGACCGGGGAGCTGTTTTTT. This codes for CASSLMGETGELFF.

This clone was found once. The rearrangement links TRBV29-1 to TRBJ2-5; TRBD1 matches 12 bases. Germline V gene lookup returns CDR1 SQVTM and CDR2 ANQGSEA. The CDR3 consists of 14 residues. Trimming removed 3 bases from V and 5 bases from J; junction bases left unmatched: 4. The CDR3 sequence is CSVDGTGGAETQYF. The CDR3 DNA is TGCAGCGTTGACGGGACAGGGGGCGCGGAGACCCAGTACTTC.

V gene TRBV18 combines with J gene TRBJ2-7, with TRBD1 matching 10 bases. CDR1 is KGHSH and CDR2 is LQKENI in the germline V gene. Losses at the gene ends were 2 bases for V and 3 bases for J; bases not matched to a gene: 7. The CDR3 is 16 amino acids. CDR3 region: CASSPSGDRGDYEQYF. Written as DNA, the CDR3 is TGTGCCAGCTCACCATCCGGGGACAGGGGTGACTACGAGCAGTACTTC.

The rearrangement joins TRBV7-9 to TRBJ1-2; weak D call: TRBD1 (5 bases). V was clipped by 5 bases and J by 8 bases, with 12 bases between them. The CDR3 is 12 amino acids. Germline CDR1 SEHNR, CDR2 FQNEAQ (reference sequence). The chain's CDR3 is CASSLSGWGYTF. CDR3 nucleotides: TGTGCCAGCAGCCTCTCAGGGTGGGGCTACACCTTC.

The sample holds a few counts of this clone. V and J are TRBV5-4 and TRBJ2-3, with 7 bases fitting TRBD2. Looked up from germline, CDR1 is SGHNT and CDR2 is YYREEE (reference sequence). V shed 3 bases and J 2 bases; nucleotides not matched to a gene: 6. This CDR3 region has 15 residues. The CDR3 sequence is CASSWGGGDTDTQYF. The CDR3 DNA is TGTGCCAGCAGCTGGGGCGGGGGAGACACAGATACGCAGTATTTT.

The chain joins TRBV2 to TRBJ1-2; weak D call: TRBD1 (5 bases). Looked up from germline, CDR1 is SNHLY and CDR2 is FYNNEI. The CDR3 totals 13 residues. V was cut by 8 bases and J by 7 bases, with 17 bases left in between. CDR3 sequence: CASRGMGLRGYTF. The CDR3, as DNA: TGTGCCAGCCGAGGGATGGGACTCCGTGGCTACACCTTC.

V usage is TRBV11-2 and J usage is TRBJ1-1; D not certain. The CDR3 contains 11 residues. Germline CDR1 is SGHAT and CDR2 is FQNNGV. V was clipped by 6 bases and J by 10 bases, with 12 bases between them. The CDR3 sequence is CASSLNMAAFF. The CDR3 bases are TGTGCCAGCAGTCTGAACATGGCAGCTTTCTTT.

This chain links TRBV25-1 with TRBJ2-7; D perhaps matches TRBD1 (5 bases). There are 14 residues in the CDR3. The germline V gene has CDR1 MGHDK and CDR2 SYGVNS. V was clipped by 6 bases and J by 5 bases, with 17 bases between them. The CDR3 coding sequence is TGTGCCAGCAGCCCGAGATCAGGGTACCACGAGCAGTACTTC. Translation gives CASSPRSGYHEQYF.

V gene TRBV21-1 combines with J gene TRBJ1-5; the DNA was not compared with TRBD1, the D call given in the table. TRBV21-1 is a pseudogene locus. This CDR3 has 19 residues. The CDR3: CASSFRNRQAPPQAQPQHF. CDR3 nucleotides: TGTGCCAGCAGCTTCCGAAATAGACAGGCCCCACCACAGGCTCAGCCCCAGCATTTT.

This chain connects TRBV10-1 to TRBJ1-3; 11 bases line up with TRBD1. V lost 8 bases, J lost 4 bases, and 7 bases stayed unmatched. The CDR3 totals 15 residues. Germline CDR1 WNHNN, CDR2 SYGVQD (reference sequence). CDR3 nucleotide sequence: TGCGCCAGCCGCCGGGACAGGGGGTACGGAAACACCATATATTTT. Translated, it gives CASRRDRGYGNTIYF.

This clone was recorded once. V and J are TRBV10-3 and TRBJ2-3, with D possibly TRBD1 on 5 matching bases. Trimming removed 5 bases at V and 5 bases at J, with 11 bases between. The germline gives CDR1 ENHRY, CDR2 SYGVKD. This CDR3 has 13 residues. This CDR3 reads CAISNRPGDTQYF. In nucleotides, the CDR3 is TGTGCCATCAGTAACAGGCCCGGAGATACGCAGTATTTT.

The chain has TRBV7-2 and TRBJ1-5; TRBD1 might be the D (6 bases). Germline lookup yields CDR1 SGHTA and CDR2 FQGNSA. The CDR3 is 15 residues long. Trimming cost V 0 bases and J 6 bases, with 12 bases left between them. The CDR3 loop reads CASSLAQGMIQPQHF. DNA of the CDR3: TGTGCCAGCAGCTTAGCACAGGGTATGATTCAGCCCCAGCATTTT. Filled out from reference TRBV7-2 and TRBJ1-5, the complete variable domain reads GAGVSQSPSNKVTEKGKDVELRCDPISGHTALYWYRQSLGQGLEFLIYFQGNSAPDKSGLPSDRFSAERTGGSVSTLTIQRTQQEDSAVYLCASSLAQGMIQPQHFGDGTRLSIL.

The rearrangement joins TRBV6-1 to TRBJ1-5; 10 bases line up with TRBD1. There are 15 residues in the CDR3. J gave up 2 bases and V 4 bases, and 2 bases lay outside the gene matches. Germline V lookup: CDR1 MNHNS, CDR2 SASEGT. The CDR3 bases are TGTGCCAGCAGTGGGGACAGGGGTGGCAATCAGCCCCAGCATTTT. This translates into CASSGDRGGNQPQHF.

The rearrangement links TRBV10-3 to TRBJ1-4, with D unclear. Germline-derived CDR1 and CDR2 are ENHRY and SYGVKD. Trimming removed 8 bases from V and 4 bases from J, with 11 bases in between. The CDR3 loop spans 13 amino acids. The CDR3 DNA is TGTGCCATCGCCCCCGGGTTTAATGAAAAACTGTTTTTT. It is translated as CAIAPGFNEKLFF.

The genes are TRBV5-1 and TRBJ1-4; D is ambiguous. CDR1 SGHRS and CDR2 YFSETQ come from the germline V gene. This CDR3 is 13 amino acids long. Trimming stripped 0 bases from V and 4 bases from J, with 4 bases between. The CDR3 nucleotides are TGCGCCAGCAGCTTGGAGGGTAATGAAAAACTGTTTTTT. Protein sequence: CASSLEGNEKLFF.

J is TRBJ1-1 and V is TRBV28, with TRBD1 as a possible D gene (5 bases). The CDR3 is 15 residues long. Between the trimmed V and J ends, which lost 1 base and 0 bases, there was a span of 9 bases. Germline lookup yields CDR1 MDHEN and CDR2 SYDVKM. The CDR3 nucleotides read TGTGCCAGCAGTTTATTGACAGCTGTGAACACTGAAGCTTTCTTT. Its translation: CASSLLTAVNTEAFF.

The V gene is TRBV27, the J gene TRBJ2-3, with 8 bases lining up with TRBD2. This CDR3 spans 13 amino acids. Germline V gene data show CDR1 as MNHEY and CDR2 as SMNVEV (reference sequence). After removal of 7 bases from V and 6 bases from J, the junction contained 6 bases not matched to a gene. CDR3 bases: TGTGCCAGCACTTATAGCGGGGCGGATACGCAGTATTTT. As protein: CASTYSGADTQYF.

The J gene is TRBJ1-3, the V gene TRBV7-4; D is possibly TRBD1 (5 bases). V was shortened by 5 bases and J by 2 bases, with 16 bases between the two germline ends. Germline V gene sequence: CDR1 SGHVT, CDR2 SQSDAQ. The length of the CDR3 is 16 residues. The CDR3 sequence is CASSPPRGLTGNTIYF. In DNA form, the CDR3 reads TGTGCCAGCAGCCCCCCGCGGGGACTTACTGGAAACACCATATATTTT.

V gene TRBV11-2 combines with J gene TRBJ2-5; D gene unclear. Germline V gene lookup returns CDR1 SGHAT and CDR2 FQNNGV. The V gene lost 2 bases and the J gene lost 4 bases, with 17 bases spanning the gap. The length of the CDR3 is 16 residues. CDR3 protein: CASSLMGGERRETQYF. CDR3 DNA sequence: TGTGCCAGCAGCTTAATGGGTGGCGAGCGTCGAGAGACCCAGTACTTC. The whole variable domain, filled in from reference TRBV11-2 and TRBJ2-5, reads EAGVAQSPRYKIIEKRQSVAFWCNPISGHATLYWYQQILGQGPKLLIQFQNNGVVDDSQLPKDRFSAERLKGVDSTLKIQPAKLEDSAVYLCASSLMGGERRETQYFGPGTRLLVL.

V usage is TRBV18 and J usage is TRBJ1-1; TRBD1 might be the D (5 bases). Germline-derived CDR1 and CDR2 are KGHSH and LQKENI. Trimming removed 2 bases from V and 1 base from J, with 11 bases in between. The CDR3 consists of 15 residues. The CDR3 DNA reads TGTGCCAGCTCACCAGGGGCCGGGGCGAACACTGAAGCTTTCTTT. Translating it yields CASSPGAGANTEAFF.

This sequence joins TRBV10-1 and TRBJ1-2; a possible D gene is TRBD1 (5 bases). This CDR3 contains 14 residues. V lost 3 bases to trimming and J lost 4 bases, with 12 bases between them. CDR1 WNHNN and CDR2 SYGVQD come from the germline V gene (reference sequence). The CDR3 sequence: CASSENRGIYGYTF. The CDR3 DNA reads TGCGCCAGCAGTGAAAATCGGGGGATCTATGGCTACACCTTC.

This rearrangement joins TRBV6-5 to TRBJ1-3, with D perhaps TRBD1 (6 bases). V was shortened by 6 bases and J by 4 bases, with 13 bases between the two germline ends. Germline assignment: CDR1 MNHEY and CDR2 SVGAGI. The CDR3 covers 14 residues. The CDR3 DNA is TGTGCCAGCAGCCCGCTCGGACAGGGAAACACCATATATTTT. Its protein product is CASSPLGQGNTIYF.